These 7 T cell receptor beta chains originate from one sample sequenced in a study of graft-versus-host responses after intestinal transplantation. The table came from immunoSEQ multiplex PCR; TCRdb's copy has only in-frame clones and leaves some out. There are around 100,000 clones in the sample; over 75% occur only once, and about 0.93% lies in the top ten. What these receptors recognize is not known. Material: unstimulated CD4+ T cells sorted from spleen or lymph node cells, obtained before transplant. These receptors all come from a human donor who was the organ donor for an intestinal transplant.

The chain has TRBV6-1 and TRBJ2-1; tentatively, D is TRBD1 (7 bases). CDR3 length: 14 residues. Looked up from germline, CDR1 is MNHNS and CDR2 is SASEGT. V shed 3 bases and J shed 8 bases, with 14 bases lying between them. CDR3 region: CASSEERRGDEQFF. CDR3 nucleotide sequence: TGTGCCAGCAGTGAGGAGCGCAGGGGGGATGAGCAGTTCTTC.

This chain joins TRBV12-2 and TRBJ1-6; the table's D gene call, TRBD1, was not cross checked with the DNA. TRBV12-2 is deemed a pseudogene. This CDR3 region has 18 residues. The CDR3 protein is CASRLGPPGQGPNSPLHF. CDR3 in DNA: TGTGCAAGTCGCTTAGGACCGCCGGGACAGGGGCCTAATTCACCCCTCCACTTT.

Only one count was recorded for this clone. This chain links TRBV5-8 with TRBJ1-5; D remains ambiguous. The CDR3 spans 15 residues. Germline CDR1 SGHTS, CDR2 YDEGEE. V was trimmed by 2 bases and J by 4 bases, leaving 13 bases between them. CDR3 region: CASSFGSRTNQPQHF. The CDR3 region has the DNA TGTGCCAGCAGCTTTGGCTCACGGACTAATCAGCCCCAGCATTTT.

The sample holds one count of this clone. This chain joins TRBV29-1 and TRBJ2-3; a possible D gene is TRBD2 (5 bases). The germline V gene encodes CDR1 SQVTM and CDR2 ANQGSEA. This CDR3 spans 12 amino acids. V lost 4 bases and J 6 bases, leaving 11 bases between the germline ends. This CDR3 is CSVAGEGDTQYF. In nucleotides, the CDR3 is TGCAGCGTTGCCGGGGAAGGGGATACGCAGTATTTT.

The rearrangement uses TRBV2 and TRBJ2-7; D ambiguous. Germline loops: CDR1 SNHLY, CDR2 FYNNEI. Trimming took 5 bases from V and 2 from J, leaving 13 bases between them. The CDR3 spans 14 residues. Written as DNA, the CDR3 is TGTGCCAGCAGTCAAAGAGTTTTTACCTACGAGCAGTACTTC. This encodes CASSQRVFTYEQYF.

V and J are TRBV28 and TRBJ2-2; no definite D call. The germline gives CDR1 MDHEN, CDR2 SYDVKM. The CDR3 is 15 amino acids. V shed 2 bases and J shed 4 bases, with 11 bases lying between them. The CDR3 bases are TGTGCCAGCAGTTTACTGAGTCTCGTCACCGGGGAGCTGTTTTTT. Translating gives CASSLLSLVTGELFF.

The DNA for the CDR3 is TGTGCCAGTAGGCGGGGGGGACAGGGGAGCACCGGGGAGCTGTTTTTT. It is translated as CASRRGGQGSTGELFF. The chain recombines TRBV19 with TRBJ2-2, with D possibly being TRBD1 (10 bases). The CDR3 is 16 amino acids. The ends were cut back, 6 bases at V and 4 bases at J, with 18 bases in the middle. Looked up from germline, CDR1 is LNHDA and CDR2 is SQIVND (reference sequence).